This T cell receptor beta chain is from a study of brain metastases from non-small cell lung cancer. Findings and limits, study-wide: Compared with primary tumors, brain metastases showed less T-cell infiltration.

Profiled with immunoSEQ multiplex PCR; TCRdb holds only in-frame clones, not every one. Among nearly 2,500 clones listed, about 85% were seen once. This clone was seen more than once but under ten times. Its antigen is undetermined. V was clipped by 2 bases and J by 3 bases; unmatched bases: 4. Germline V lookup: CDR1 SGHDT, CDR2 YYEEEE. This CDR3 has 15 amino acids. The sample consisted of primary lung tumor tissue. The receptor comes from a donor aged 40 or over with non-small cell lung cancer. The V and J genes are TRBV5-6 and TRBJ2-2, with 7 bases matching TRBD2. The CDR3 is CASSFGLGDTGELFF. DNA of the CDR3: TGTGCCAGCAGCTTCGGACTAGGTGACACCGGGGAGCTGTTTTTT.